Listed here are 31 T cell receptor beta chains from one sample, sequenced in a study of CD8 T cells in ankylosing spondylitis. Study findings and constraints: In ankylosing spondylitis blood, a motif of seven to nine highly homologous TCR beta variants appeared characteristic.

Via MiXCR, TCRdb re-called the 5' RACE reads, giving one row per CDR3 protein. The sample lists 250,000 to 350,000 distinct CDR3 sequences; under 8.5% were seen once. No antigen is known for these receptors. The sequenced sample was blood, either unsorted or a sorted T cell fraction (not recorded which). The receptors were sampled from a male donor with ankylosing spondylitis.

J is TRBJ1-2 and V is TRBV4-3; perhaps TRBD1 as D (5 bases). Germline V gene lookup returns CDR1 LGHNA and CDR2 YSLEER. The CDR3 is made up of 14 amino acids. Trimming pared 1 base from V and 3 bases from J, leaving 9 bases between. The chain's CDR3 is CASSQVWGDYGYTF. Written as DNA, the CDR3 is TGCGCCAGCAGCCAAGTTTGGGGGGACTATGGCTACACCTTC.

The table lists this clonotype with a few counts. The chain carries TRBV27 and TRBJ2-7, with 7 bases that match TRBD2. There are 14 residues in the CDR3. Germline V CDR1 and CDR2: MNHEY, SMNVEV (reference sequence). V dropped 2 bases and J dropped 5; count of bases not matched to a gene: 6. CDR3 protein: CASSLRGGSDEQYF. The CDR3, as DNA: TGTGCCAGCAGTTTACGTGGCGGGAGCGACGAGCAGTACTTC.

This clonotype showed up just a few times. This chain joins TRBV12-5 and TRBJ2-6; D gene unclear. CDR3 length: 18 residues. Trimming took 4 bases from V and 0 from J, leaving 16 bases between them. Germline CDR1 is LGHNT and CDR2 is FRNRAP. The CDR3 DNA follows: TGTGCTAGTGGTTCCCGCCAAGGTCGAGTCTCTGGGGCCAACGTCCTGACTTTC. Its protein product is CASGSRQGRVSGANVLTF.

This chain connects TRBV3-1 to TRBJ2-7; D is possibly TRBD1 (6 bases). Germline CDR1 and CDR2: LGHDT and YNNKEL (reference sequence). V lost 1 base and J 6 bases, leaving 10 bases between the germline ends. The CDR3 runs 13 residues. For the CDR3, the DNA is TGTGCCAGCAGCCAAGCGACAGGAGGCGAGCAGTACTTC. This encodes CASSQATGGEQYF.

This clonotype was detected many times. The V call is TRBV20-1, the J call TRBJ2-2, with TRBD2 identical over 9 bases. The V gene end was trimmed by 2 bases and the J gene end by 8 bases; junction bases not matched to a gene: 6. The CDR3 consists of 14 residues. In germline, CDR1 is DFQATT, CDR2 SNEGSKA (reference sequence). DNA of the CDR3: TGCAGTGCTAGAATAGCGGGAGTAGGTGGGGAGCTGTTTTTT. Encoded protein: CSARIAGVGGELFF.

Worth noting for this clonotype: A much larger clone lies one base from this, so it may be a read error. This CDR3 reads CASSFNRGPGELFF. The CDR3 region has the DNA TGTGCCAGCAGCTTTAACAGGGGGCCCGGGGAGCTGTTTTTT. This rearrangement joins TRBV7-9 to TRBJ2-2; 9 nucleotides line up with TRBD1. Germline V gives CDR1 SEHNR, CDR2 FQNEAQ (reference sequence). This CDR3 comprises 14 residues. The junction had 2 bases not matched to a gene; V was cut back by 3 bases and J by 6 bases. The entire variable domain, with the rest obtained from reference TRBV7-9 and TRBJ2-2, is as follows: DTGVSQNPRHKITKRGQNVTFRCDPISEHNRLYWYRQTLGQGPEFLTYFQNEAQLEKSRLLSDRFSAERPKGSFSTLEIQRTEQGDSAMYLCASSFNRGPGELFFGEGSRLTVL.

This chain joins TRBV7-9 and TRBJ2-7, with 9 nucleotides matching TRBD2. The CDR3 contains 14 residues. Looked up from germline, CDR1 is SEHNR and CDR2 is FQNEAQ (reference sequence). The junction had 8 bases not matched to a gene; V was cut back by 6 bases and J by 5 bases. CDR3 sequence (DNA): TGTGCCAGCAGTTTTACAGCGGGAGGTGACGAGCAGTACTTC. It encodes CASSFTAGGDEQYF. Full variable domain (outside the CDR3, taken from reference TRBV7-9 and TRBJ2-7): DTGVSQNPRHKITKRGQNVTFRCDPISEHNRLYWYRQTLGQGPEFLTYFQNEAQLEKSRLLSDRFSAERPKGSFSTLEIQRTEQGDSAMYLCASSFTAGGDEQYFGPGTRLTVT.

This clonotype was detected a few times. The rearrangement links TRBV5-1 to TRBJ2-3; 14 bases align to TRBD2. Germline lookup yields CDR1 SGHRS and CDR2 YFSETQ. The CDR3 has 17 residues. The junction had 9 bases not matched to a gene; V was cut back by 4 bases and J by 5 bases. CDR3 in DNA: TGCGCCAGCAGCATCGGACTAGCGGGAGGCCGGGGAGATACGCAGTATTTT. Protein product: CASSIGLAGGRGDTQYF.

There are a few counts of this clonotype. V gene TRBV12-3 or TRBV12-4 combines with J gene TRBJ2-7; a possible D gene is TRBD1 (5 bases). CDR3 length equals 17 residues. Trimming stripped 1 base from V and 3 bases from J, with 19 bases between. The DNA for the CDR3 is TGTGCCAGCAGTTTAGGAAGGGGCGCACACGATTACTACGAGCAGTACTTC. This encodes CASSLGRGAHDYYEQYF.

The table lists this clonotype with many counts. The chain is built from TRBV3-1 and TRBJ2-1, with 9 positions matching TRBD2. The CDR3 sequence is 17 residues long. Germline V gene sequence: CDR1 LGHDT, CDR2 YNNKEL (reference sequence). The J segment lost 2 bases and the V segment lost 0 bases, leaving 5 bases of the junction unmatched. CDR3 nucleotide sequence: TGTGCCAGCAGCCAAGATTTGGGACTAGCCCCCTACAATGAGCAGTTCTTC. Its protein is CASSQDLGLAPYNEQFF.

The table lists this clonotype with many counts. CDR3 loop: CSVPQGARNYGYTF. The DNA of the CDR3 is TGCAGCGTTCCTCAGGGGGCGCGGAACTATGGCTACACCTTC. The V gene is TRBV29-1, the J gene TRBJ1-2; 8 nucleotides match TRBD1. Germline lookup yields CDR1 SQVTM and CDR2 ANQGSEA. The CDR3 is made up of 14 amino acids. V shed 5 bases, J shed 2 bases, and the junction held 7 bases outside the gene matches.

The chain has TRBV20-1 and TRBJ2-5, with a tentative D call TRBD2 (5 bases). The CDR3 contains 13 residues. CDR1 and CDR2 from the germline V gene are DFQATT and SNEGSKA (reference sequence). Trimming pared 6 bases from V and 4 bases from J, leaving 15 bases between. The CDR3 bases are TGCAGTGCCCGCGTCGAGGCGGGAGAGACCCAGTACTTC. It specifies CSARVEAGETQYF.

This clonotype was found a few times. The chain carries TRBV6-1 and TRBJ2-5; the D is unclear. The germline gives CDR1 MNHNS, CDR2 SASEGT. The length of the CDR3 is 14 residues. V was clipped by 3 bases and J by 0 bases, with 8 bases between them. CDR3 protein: CASSEVEYQETQYF. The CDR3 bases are TGTGCCAGCAGTGAGGTCGAGTACCAAGAGACCCAGTACTTC.

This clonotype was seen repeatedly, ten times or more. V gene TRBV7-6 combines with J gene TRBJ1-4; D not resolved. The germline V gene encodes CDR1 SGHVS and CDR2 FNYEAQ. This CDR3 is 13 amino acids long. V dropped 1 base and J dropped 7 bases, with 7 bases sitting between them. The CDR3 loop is CASSLGGFEKLFF. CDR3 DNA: TGTGCCAGCAGCTTAGGAGGGTTTGAAAAACTGTTTTTT. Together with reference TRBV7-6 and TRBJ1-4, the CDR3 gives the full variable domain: GAGVSQSPRYKVTKRGQDVALRCDPISGHVSLYWYRQALGQGPEFLTYFNYEAQQDKSGLPNDRFSAERPEGSISTLTIQRTEQRDSAMYRCASSLGGFEKLFFGSGTQLSVL.

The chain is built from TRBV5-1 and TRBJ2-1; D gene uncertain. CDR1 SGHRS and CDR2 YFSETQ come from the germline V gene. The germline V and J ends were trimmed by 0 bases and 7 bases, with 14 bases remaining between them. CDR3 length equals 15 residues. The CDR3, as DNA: TGCGCCAGCAGCTTGGCAACAGCCATCACAAATGAGCAGTTCTTC. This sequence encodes CASSLATAITNEQFF.

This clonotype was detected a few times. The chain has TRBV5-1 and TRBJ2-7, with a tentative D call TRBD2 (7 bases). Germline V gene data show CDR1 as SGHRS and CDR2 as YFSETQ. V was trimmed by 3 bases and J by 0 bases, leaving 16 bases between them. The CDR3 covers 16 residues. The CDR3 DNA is TGCGCCAGCAGCTCAGGACTAGGACAGTCCTCCTACGAGCAGTACTTC. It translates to CASSSGLGQSSYEQYF. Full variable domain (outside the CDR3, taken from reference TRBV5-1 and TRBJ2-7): KAGVTQTPRYLIKTRGQQVTLSCSPISGHRSVSWYQQTPGQGLQFLFEYFSETQRNKGNFPGRFSGRQFSNSRSEMNVSTLELGDSALYLCASSSGLGQSSYEQYFGPGTRLTVT.

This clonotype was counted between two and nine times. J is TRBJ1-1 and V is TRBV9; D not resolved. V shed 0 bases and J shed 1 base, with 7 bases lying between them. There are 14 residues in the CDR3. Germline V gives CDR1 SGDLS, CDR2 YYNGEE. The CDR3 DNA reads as TGTGCCAGCAGCGTAGGGCAGACGAACACTGAAGCTTTCTTT. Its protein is CASSVGQTNTEAFF.

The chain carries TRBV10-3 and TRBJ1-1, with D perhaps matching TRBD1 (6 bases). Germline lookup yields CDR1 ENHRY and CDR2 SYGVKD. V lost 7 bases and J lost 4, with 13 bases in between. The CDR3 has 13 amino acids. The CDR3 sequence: CAITREQGTEAFF. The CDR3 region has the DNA TGTGCCATCACCAGGGAACAGGGCACTGAAGCTTTCTTT.

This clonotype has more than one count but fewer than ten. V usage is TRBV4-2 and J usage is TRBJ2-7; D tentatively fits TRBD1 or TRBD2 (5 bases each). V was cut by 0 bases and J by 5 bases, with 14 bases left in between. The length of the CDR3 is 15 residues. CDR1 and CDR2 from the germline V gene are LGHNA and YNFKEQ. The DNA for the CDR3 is TGTGCCAGCAGCCAAGATCCGAGGGGTCAGGACGAGCAGTACTTC. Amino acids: CASSQDPRGQDEQYF.

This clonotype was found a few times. As DNA, the CDR3 is TGCGCCAGCAGTGACTATGGACTAGCGGACTCCTACAATGAGCAGTTCTTC. It specifies CASSDYGLADSYNEQFF. This sequence joins TRBV10-1 and TRBJ2-1; TRBD2 agrees at 10 bases. The CDR3 consists of 17 residues. After removal of 3 bases from V and 0 bases from J, the junction contained 5 bases not matched to a gene. Germline V CDR1 and CDR2: WNHNN, SYGVQD (reference sequence).

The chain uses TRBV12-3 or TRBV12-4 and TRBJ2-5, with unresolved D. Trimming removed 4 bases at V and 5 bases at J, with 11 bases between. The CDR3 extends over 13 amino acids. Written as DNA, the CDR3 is TGTGCCAGCAGTTGGGTCCGAAGGGAGACCCAGTACTTC. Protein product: CASSWVRRETQYF.

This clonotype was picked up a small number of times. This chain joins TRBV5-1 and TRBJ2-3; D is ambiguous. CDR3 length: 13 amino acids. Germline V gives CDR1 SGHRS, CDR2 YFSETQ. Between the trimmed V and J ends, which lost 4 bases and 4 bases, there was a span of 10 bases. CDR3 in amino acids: CASSEPRADTQYF. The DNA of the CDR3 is TGCGCCAGCAGCGAACCCAGAGCAGATACGCAGTATTTT.

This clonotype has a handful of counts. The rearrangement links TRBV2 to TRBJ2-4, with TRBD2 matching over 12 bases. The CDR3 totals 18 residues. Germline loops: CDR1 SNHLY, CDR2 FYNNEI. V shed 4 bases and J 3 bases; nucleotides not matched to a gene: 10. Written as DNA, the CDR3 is TGTGCCAGCAGTGGTCCACTAGCGGGAGGTTCGGACAAAAACATTCAGTACTTC. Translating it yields CASSGPLAGGSDKNIQYF.

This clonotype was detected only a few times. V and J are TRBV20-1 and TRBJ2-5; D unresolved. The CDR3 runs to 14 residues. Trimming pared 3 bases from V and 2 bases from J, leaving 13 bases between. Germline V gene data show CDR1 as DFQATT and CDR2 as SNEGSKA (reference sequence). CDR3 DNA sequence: TGCAGTGCTAGTCTGGTTCTAGTTCAAGAGACCCAGTACTTC. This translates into CSASLVLVQETQYF.

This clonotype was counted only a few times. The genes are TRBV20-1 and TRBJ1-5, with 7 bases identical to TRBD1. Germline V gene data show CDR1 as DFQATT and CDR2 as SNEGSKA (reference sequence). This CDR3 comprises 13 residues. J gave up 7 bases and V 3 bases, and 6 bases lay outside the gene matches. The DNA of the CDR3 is TGCAGTGCTAGTCTCGGAGGGGGCCAGCCCCAGCATTTT. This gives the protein CSASLGGGQPQHF.

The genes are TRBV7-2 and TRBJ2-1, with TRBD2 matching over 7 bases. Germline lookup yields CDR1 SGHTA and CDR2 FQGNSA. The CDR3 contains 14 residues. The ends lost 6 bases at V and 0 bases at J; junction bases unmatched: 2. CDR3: CASRSGNSYNEQFF. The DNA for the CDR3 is TGTGCCAGCAGAAGCGGGAACTCCTACAATGAGCAGTTCTTC.

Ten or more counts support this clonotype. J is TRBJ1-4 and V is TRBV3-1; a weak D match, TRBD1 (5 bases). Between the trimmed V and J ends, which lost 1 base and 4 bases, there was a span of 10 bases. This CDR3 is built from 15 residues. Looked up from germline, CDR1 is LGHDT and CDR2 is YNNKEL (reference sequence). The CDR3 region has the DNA TGTGCCAGCAGCCAAGGGTCTGGGGGTAATGAAAAACTGTTTTTT. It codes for CASSQGSGGNEKLFF.

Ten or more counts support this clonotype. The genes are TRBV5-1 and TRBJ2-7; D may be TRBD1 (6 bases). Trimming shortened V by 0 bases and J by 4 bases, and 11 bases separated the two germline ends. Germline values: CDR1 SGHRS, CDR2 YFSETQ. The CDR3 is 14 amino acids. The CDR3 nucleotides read TGCGCCAGCAGCTTGGTCCCAGGGGTTTACGAGCAGTACTTC. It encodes CASSLVPGVYEQYF.

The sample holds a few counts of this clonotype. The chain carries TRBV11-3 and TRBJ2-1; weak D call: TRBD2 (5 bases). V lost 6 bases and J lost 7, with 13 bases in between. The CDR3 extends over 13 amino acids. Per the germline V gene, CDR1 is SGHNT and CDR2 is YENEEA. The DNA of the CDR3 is TGTGCCAGCAGAACGGGAAATCTGAATGAGCAGTTCTTC. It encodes CASRTGNLNEQFF.

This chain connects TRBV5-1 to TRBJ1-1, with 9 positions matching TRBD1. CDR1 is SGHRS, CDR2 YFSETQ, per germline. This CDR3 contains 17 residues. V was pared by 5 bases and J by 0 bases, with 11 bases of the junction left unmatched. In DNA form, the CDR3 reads TGCGCCAGCAGACGTACCGGGACAGGGTCGTTGAACACTGAAGCTTTCTTT. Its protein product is CASRRTGTGSLNTEAFF. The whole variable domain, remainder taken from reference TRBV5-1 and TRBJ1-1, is KAGVTQTPRYLIKTRGQQVTLSCSPISGHRSVSWYQQTPGQGLQFLFEYFSETQRNKGNFPGRFSGRQFSNSRSEMNVSTLELGDSALYLCASRRTGTGSLNTEAFFGQGTRLTVV.

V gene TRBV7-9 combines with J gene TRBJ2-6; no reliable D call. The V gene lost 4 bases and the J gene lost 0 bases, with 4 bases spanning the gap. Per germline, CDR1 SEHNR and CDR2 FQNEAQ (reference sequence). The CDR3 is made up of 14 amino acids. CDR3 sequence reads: CASSSDSGANVLTF. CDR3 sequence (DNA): TGTGCCAGCAGCTCGGACTCTGGGGCCAACGTCCTGACTTTC.